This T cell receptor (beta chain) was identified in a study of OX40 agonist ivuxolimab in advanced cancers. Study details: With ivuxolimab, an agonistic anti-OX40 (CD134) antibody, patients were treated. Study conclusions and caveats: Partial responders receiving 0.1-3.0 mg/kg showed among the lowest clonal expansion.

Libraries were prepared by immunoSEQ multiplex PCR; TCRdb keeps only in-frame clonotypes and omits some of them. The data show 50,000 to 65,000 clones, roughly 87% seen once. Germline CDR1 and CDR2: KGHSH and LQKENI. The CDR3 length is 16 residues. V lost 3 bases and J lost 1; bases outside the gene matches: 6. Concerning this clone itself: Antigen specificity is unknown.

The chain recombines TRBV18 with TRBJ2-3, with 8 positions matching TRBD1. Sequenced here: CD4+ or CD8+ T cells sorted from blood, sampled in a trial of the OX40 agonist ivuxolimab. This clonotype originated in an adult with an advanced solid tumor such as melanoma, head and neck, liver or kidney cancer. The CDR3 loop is CASSPRTGSGTDTQYF. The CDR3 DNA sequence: TGTGCCAGCTCACCCCGGACAGGGTCGGGCACAGATACGCAGTATTTT.